This is a list of T cell receptor beta chains from one sample in a study of CD8 T cells in Susac syndrome. TCRdb itself ran the immunoSEQ multiplex PCR reads through MiXCR, one entry per CDR3 protein. Here the sample spans over 300,000 distinct CDR3 sequences, 92% being singletons. The sample comprised CD4+ T cells from PBMCs. Receptors were obtained from a human donor with multiple sclerosis. CDR3s include the opening cysteine and the closing phenylalanine or tryptophan. Fields, in order: V gene, D gene, J gene, CDR3 protein, CDR3 DNA. The D gene is left open where the match is weak.

TRBV7-9	TRBD2	TRBJ2-1	CASSPRTSGAEQFF	TGTGCCAGCAGCCCTCGGACTAGCGGGGCTGAGCAGTTCTTC
TRBV7-2	TRBD1	TRBJ2-1	CASSPRQGSYNEQFF	TGTGCCAGCAGCCCAAGACAGGGCTCCTACAATGAGCAGTTCTTC
TRBV5-1	NA	TRBJ1-1	CASSPRVGGGTEAFF	TGCGCCAGCAGCCCCCGGGTGGGCGGGGGGACTGAAGCTTTCTTT
TRBV12-3/TRBV12-4	NA	TRBJ1-5	CASRTGQGVPQHF	TGTGCCAGCAGGACAGGCCAGGGAGTGCCCCAGCATTTT
TRBV4-1	NA	TRBJ2-7	CASSQDELLNEQYF	TGCGCCAGCAGCCAAGATGAACTTCTCAACGAGCAGTACTTC
TRBV30	TRBD2	TRBJ2-7	CAWSTGLAGGYEQYF	TGTGCCTGGAGCACCGGACTAGCGGGGGGCTACGAGCAGTACTTC
TRBV7-3	NA	TRBJ2-7	CASSFSLWGEQYF	TGTGCCAGCAGCTTTAGCCTTTGGGGCGAGCAGTACTTC
TRBV3-1	TRBD2	TRBJ2-3	CASSQDRLAGGAADTQYF	TGTGCCAGCAGCCAAGATCGACTAGCGGGGGGTGCAGCAGATACGCAGTATTTT
TRBV6-1	NA	TRBJ1-5	CASHPGLGEGSFNQPQHF	TGTGCCAGCCACCCGGGCCTTGGCGAAGGGTCCTTCAATCAGCCCCAGCATTTT
TRBV12-3/TRBV12-4	TRBD1	TRBJ1-2	CASSLGTGGSYGYTF	TGTGCCAGCAGTTTAGGGACAGGGGGAAGCTATGGCTACACCTTC
TRBV4-3	NA	TRBJ2-2	CASSQEGYTGELFF	TGCGCCAGCAGCCAAGAAGGCTACACCGGGGAGCTGTTTTTT
TRBV14	NA	TRBJ1-2	CASSLSGGGYTF	TGTGCCAGCAGCCTCAGCGGGGGCGGCTACACCTTC
TRBV12-3/TRBV12-4	NA	TRBJ2-7	CASTARGGSRYEQYF	TGTGCCAGCACCGCTCGAGGGGGTAGTCGCTACGAGCAGTACTTC
TRBV3-1	NA	TRBJ1-2	CASSLGAGRPGYTF	TGTGCCAGCAGCCTAGGGGCAGGGCGACCTGGCTACACCTTC
TRBV7-8	NA	TRBJ1-5	CASSPGRVGNQPQHF	TGTGCCAGCAGCCCGGGCAGGGTGGGCAATCAGCCCCAGCATTTT
TRBV7-2	TRBD1	TRBJ1-2	CASSPRGQLGYTF	TGTGCCAGCAGCCCCCGGGGACAGTTGGGCTACACCTTC
TRBV5-1	TRBD1	TRBJ1-2	CASSLQGAYDYTF	TGCGCCAGCAGCTTGCAGGGGGCATATGACTACACCTTC
TRBV21-1	NA	TRBJ2-1	CASGWNLSNEQFF	TGTGCCAGCGGATGGAACCTTTCCAATGAGCAGTTCTTC
TRBV30	NA	TRBJ2-1	CAWRPGAWRGVQFF	TGTGCCTGGAGGCCGGGGGCATGGAGGGGCGTGCAGTTCTTC
TRBV29-1	TRBD1	TRBJ1-2	CSVEGGGQGNYGYTF	TGCAGCGTTGAAGGCGGGGGACAGGGGAACTATGGCTACACCTTC
TRBV7-3	NA	TRBJ1-2	CASSLGGADYGYTF	TGTGCCAGCAGCTTAGGTGGTGCGGACTATGGCTACACCTTC
TRBV5-6	TRBD2	TRBJ2-7	CASSLARGRYSYEQYF	TGTGCCAGCAGCTTGGCGCGCGGGAGGTACTCCTACGAGCAGTACTTC
TRBV7-2	NA	TRBJ2-7	CASSLGTTSYEQYF	TGTGCCAGCAGCTTAGGGACTACTAGCTACGAGCAGTACTTC
TRBV12-5	NA	TRBJ1-2	CASGLGGGGTLGYGYTF	TGTGCTAGTGGTTTGGGGGGGGGCGGGACCTTGGGGTATGGCTACACCTTC
TRBV5-6	NA	TRBJ1-2	CASRHRRDLGNYGYTF	TGTGCCAGCAGGCACAGGCGCGACTTGGGGAACTATGGCTACACCTTC
TRBV6-5	TRBD1	TRBJ2-1	CASSPDRGPNNEQFF	TGTGCCAGCAGCCCGGACAGGGGACCCAACAATGAGCAGTTCTTC
TRBV11-3	TRBD1	TRBJ1-2	CASSAGTVNYGYTF	TGTGCCAGCAGCGCCGGGACAGTTAACTATGGCTACACCTTC
TRBV7-2	NA	TRBJ2-7	CASSLDRNSAQYF	TGTGCCAGCAGCTTAGACCGTAATTCGGCGCAGTACTTC
TRBV19	NA	TRBJ2-6	CASSYARGSGANVLTF	TGTGCCAGTAGTTACGCCCGAGGCTCTGGGGCCAACGTCCTGACTTTC
TRBV7-2	TRBD1	TRBJ1-5	CASILEGTANQPQHF	TGTGCCAGCATCTTAGAAGGGACAGCTAATCAGCCCCAGCATTTT